This TCR beta chain was sequenced in a study of T cell responses to AZD1222 COVID-19 vaccine. This CDR3 has 16 residues. The V segment lost 5 bases and the J segment 0 bases; nucleotides outside the gene matches: 5. Germline V lookup: CDR1 SGHTA, CDR2 FQGNSA. The repertoire was sequenced with immunoSEQ multiplex PCR; TCRdb's copy has only in-frame clones and lacks some. Among some 180,000 clones, 80% to 95% were seen once, and the ten largest hold roughly 2%. Both about-4-week and about-12-week second-dose recipients were combined. About this clone: Its antigen is unknown.

Study findings and constraints: Per reports, nearly half of all spike-specific TCRs target regions that are unmutated in variants. None of the repertoires were sampled until the peak T cell response had passed.

J is TRBJ2-1 and V is TRBV7-2; 9 nucleotides agree with TRBD2. The source is an adult who received the AZD1222 COVID-19 vaccine. The sequenced sample was peripheral blood, obtained 28 days after the second AZD1222 dose. Here the CDR3 DNA reads TGTGCCAGCAGCGGTAGCGGGGGATCCTCCTACAATGAGCAGTTCTTC. Translating it yields CASSGSGGSSYNEQFF.